Listed here is a single T cell receptor beta chain. As yet, its antigen is unknown. The data are from a study of blood T cells in healthy people across ages. Study-level findings and limits: Strong correlation linked observed beta diversity and percent naive T cells. Unsorted PBMCs blocked a conclusive comparison of naive and antigen-experienced cells.

V trimming: 1 base; J trimming: 5 bases; junction bases outside the gene matches: 8. Germline CDR1 is SGHRS and CDR2 is YFSETQ. CDR3 size: 16 residues. Combining a sample-barcoded 5' primer with a J-beta primer mix, a second PCR ran for roughly 7 to 12 cycles. All cDNA molecules were each tagged by a template-switch adaptor with 12 random nucleotides. Per-sample output comprised a minimum of 3 million paired-end reads containing CDR3. MiXCR was run by TCRdb on the 5' RACE reads, yielding one entry per CDR3 protein. The data contain under 1,000,000 distinct CDR3 sequences, about 45% of them singletons.

Input material: blood. The receptor comes from a man of 80 years or more in good health. The chain uses TRBV5-1 and TRBJ2-5; 10 bases align to TRBD2. The CDR3 region has the DNA TGCGCCAGCAGCTTGCTCGCTAGCGGGAGTGGGGAGACCCAGTACTTC. This codes for CASSLLASGSGETQYF.